This T cell receptor (beta chain) was identified during a study of persistence of HIV-infected CD4 T cells. Study conclusions and caveats: CMV- and Gag-responding cells had lower TCRbeta richness than CD3/CD28-responding cells.

The immunoSEQ assay was version 4, run in survey mode. Each sample used up to 1 ug genomic DNA diluted to roughly 10 ng/uL. The method was immunoSEQ multiplex PCR; TCRdb's version includes in-frame clones alone and lacks a portion of them. The sample holds around 39,000 clones, more than 75% seen once. Notes on this clone: No antigen is known for it.

In germline, CDR1 is SGHTS, CDR2 YDEGEE. This CDR3 is built from 16 residues. With 6 bases removed from V and 7 bases from J, the gap between germline ends came to 23 bases. The stimulus was an HIV-1 Gag 15-mer peptide pool, about 1 ug/peptide/mL. CD40L-negative CD69-negative CD45RO-high memory CD4+ T cells were sorted as populations depleted of antigen-responding cells. CD8-depleted PBMCs were stimulated approximately 20 hours with anti-CD28/CD49d costimulation, CD40-blocking antibody and enfuvirtide. The input for sequencing was cultured CD4+ T cells from PBMCs, taken from a patient who received antiretroviral therapy. This sequence originates from an adult with HIV. The donor label of this sample is uncertain. The chain carries TRBV5-8 and TRBJ2-1; tentatively, D is TRBD1 (7 bases). In nucleotides, the CDR3 is TGTGCCAGCAAAGCCCGGTCGGGAGACAGGGTGAATGAGCAGTTCTTC. Protein: CASKARSGDRVNEQFF. The entire variable domain, with the rest obtained from reference TRBV5-8 and TRBJ2-1, is as follows: EAGVTQSPTHLIKTRGQQATLRCSPISGHTSVYWYQQALGLGLQFLLWYDEGEERNRGNFPPRFSGRQFPNYSSELNVNALELEDSALYLCASKARSGDRVNEQFFGPGTRLTVL.